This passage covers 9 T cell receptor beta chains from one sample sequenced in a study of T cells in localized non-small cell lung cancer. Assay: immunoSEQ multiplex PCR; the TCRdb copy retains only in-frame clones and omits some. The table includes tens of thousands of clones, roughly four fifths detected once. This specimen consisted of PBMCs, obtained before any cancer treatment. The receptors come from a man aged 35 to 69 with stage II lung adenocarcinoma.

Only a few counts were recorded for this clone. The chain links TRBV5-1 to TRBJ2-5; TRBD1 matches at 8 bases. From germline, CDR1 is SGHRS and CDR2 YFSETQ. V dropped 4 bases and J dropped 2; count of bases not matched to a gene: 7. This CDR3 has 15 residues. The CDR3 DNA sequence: TGCGCCAGCAGCGGTACGACAGGGGCTCAAGAGACCCAGTACTTC. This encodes CASSGTTGAQETQYF.

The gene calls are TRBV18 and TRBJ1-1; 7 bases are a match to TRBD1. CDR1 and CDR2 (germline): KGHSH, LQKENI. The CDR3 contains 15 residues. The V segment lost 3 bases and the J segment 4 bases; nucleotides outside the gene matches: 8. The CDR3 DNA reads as TGTGCCAGCTCACCTCCAGAGGGGGCGGCCACTGAAGCTTTCTTT. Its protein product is CASSPPEGAATEAFF.

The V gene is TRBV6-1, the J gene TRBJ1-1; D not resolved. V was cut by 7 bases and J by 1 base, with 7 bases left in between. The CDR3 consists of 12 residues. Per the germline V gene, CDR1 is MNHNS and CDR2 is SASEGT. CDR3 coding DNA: TGTGCCAGCACCCGAGGGAACACTGAAGCTTTCTTT. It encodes CASTRGNTEAFF.

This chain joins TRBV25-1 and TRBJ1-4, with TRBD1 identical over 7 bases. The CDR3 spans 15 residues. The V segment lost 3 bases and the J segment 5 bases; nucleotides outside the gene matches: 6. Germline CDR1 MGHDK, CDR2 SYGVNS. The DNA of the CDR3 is TGTGCCAGCAGTGATAACAGGGGTCCAAATGAAAAACTGTTTTTT. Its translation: CASSDNRGPNEKLFF. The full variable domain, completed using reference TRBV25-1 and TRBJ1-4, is EADIYQTPRYLVIGTGKKITLECSQTMGHDKMYWYQQDPGMELHLIHYSYGVNSTEKGDLSSESTVSRIRTEHFPLTLESARPSHTSQYLCASSDNRGPNEKLFFGSGTQLSVL.

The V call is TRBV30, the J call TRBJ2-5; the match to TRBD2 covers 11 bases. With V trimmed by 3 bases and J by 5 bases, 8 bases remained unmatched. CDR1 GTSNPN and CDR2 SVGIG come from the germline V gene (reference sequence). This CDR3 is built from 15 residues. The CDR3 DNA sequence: TGTGCCTGGAGAGCAGTAGCGGGAGGGAGGGAGACCCAGTACTTC. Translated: CAWRAVAGGRETQYF.

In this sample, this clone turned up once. The chain's CDR3 is CASSPGTREETQYF. CDR3 in DNA: TGTGCCAGTAGTCCCGGGACCCGAGAGGAGACCCAGTACTTC. The rearrangement joins TRBV19 to TRBJ2-5; D tentatively reads TRBD1 or TRBD2 (5 bases each). V was clipped by 5 bases and J by 5 bases, with 15 bases between them. The CDR3 spans 14 residues. Germline V CDR1 and CDR2: LNHDA, SQIVND (reference sequence).

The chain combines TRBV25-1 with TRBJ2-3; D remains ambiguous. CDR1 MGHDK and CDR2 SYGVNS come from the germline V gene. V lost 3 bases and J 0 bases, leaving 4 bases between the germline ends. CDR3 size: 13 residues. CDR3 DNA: TGTGCCAGCAGTGAGGTGAGCACAGATACGCAGTATTTT. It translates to CASSEVSTDTQYF. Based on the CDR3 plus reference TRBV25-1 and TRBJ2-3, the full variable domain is EADIYQTPRYLVIGTGKKITLECSQTMGHDKMYWYQQDPGMELHLIHYSYGVNSTEKGDLSSESTVSRIRTEHFPLTLESARPSHTSQYLCASSEVSTDTQYFGPGTRLTVL.

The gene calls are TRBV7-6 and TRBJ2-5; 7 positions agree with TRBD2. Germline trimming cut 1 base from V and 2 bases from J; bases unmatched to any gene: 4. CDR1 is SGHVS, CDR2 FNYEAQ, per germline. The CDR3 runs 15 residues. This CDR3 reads CASSLGTGRQETQYF. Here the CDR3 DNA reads TGTGCCAGCAGCTTAGGGACCGGGAGGCAAGAGACCCAGTACTTC.

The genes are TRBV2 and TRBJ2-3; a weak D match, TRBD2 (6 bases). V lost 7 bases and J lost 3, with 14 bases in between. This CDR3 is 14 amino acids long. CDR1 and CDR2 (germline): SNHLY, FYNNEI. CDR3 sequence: CASKGSGWTDTQYF. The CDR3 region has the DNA TGTGCCAGCAAGGGGAGCGGGTGGACAGATACGCAGTATTTT.